This entry concerns a single T cell receptor beta chain. The data derive from a study of blood T cells in healthy people across ages. V was pared by 5 bases and J by 0 bases, with 8 bases between. The CDR3 contains 13 residues. Germline V gene lookup returns CDR1 DFQATT and CDR2 SNEGSKA (reference sequence). PCR was performed a second time for about 7 to 11 cycles using a sample-barcoded 5' primer and a J-beta primer mix. MiXCR was run by TCRdb on the 5' RACE reads, yielding one entry per CDR3 protein. This sample has 780,000 or so distinct CDR3 sequences, with approximately 53% found just once. The receptor was derived from a man older than 75 in good health. Sequencing was carried out using blood. The rearrangement uses TRBV20-1 and TRBJ1-3; no reliable D call. CDR3 in amino acids: CSALQFSGNTIYF. The CDR3 region has the DNA TGCAGTGCTCTACAATTCTCTGGAAACACCATATATTTT.